This T cell receptor (beta chain) was identified during a study of Ad26.COV2.S vaccination and SARS-CoV-2 variants. The CDR3 covers 18 residues. V lost 5 bases to trimming and J lost 7 bases; unmatched junction nucleotides: 17. Germline V gives CDR1 LGHNA, CDR2 YNFKEQ. Profiling relied on immunoSEQ multiplex PCR, and the TCRdb table lists in-frame clones only, not all of them. The repertoire includes roughly 300,000 clones, about 86% of them detected once, and approximately 11% sits in the top ten. As to treatment: about 20 received Ad26.COV2.S at low or high dose, single or two shots; a few received placebo; per-sample allocation not given. Samples were taken on day 63 after the first vaccine or placebo injection. Built on an Ad26 vector, the vaccine expressed Wuhan-strain SARS-CoV-2 spike.

The material sequenced was peripheral blood, taken in a trial of Ad26.COV2.S vaccine versus placebo. The genes are TRBV4-2 and TRBJ1-4; 9 bases match TRBD1. The TCR sequence derives from a person aged 18-65 years who received the Ad26.COV2.S COVID-19 vaccine or a placebo. This chain's CDR3 is CASSKRDREQFPAEKLFF. CDR3 DNA: TGTGCCAGCAGCAAAAGGGACAGGGAACAGTTCCCGGCTGAAAAACTGTTTTTT.